This is a list of T cell receptor beta chains from one sample in a study of T cell responses to AZD1222 COVID-19 vaccine. Sequencing used immunoSEQ multiplex PCR; TCRdb keeps in-frame clones, though not all of them. This table has about 140,000 clones, over 90% appearing once. The sample here was peripheral blood, taken on day 0 of AZD1222 vaccination. The receptor set was obtained from an adult in good health. Both conserved end residues are part of each CDR3. D genes are given only for firm matches. The size entry is marked missing in some rows and otherwise reads once, few, many or a size class.

V gene	D gene	clone size	J gene	CDR3 protein	CDR3 DNA
TRBV14	TRBD1	NA	TRBJ1-6	CASSPDRVRGSYNSPLHF	TGTGCCAGCAGCCCTGACAGGGTTAGGGGCTCCTATAATTCACCCCTCCACTTT
TRBV20-1	NA	NA	TRBJ1-3	CSASMGFSGNTIYF	TGCAGTGCTAGTATGGGATTCTCTGGAAACACCATATATTTT
TRBV27	NA	NA	TRBJ2-7	CASSLSGVPYEQYF	TGTGCCAGCAGTTTATCGGGAGTACCCTACGAGCAGTACTTC
TRBV10-3	NA	NA	TRBJ2-7	CATRDGTRDNEQYF	TGTGCCACCCGGGACGGCACCCGAGACAACGAGCAGTACTTC
TRBV5-1	NA	once	TRBJ1-4	CASSLGQTTNEKLFF	TGCGCCAGCAGCTTGGGACAGACAACTAATGAAAAACTGTTTTTT
TRBV5-1	NA	NA	TRBJ2-7	CASSPRTSPGEQYF	TGCGCCAGCAGCCCGAGGACATCCCCGGGGGAGCAGTACTTC
TRBV9	TRBD1	NA	TRBJ2-2	CASSPRGRTGNTGELFF	TGTGCCAGCAGCCCGAGGGGCCGGACAGGGAACACCGGGGAGCTGTTTTTT
TRBV10-1	TRBD1	NA	TRBJ1-5	CASMDRKGNQPQHF	TGCGCCAGCATGGACAGGAAGGGCAATCAGCCCCAGCATTTT
TRBV5-1	TRBD1	NA	TRBJ1-2	CASSLGDRDYGYTF	TGCGCCAGCAGCTTGGGCGACAGGGACTATGGCTACACCTTC
TRBV7-3	TRBD1	NA	TRBJ2-5	CASSVTGTGGETQYF	TGTGCCAGCAGCGTCACCGGGACAGGCGGAGAGACCCAGTACTTC
TRBV6-5	NA	NA	TRBJ1-6	CASSYEGGNSPLHF	TGTGCCAGCAGTTACGAGGGAGGGAATTCACCCCTCCACTTT
TRBV6-2/TRBV6-3	NA	NA	TRBJ1-1	CASSYMGSWNTEAFF	TGTGCCAGCAGTTACATGGGGAGCTGGAACACTGAAGCTTTCTTT
TRBV14	NA	NA	TRBJ2-7	CASSQDLSRAEQYF	TGTGCCAGCAGCCAAGACTTAAGCCGGGCCGAGCAGTACTTC
TRBV9	NA	NA	TRBJ2-3	CASSGDGDTQYF	TGTGCCAGCAGCGGGGACGGGGATACGCAGTATTTT
TRBV19	NA	NA	TRBJ2-6	CASSRRQSRSGANVLTF	TGTGCCAGTAGTCGACGACAATCGAGATCTGGGGCCAACGTCCTGACTTTC
TRBV3-1/TRBV3-2	NA	NA	TRBJ2-3	CASSQDLGGKAITDTQYF	TGTGCCAGCAGCCAAGACCTGGGAGGAAAAGCGATCACAGATACGCAGTATTTT
TRBV19	TRBD2	NA	TRBJ2-2	CASITSGGYTGELFF	TGTGCCAGTATTACAAGCGGGGGATACACCGGGGAGCTGTTTTTT
TRBV5-4	TRBD1	NA	TRBJ1-4	CASSSRQGARHEKLFF	TGTGCCAGCAGCTCCCGACAGGGGGCAAGGCATGAAAAACTGTTTTTT
TRBV19	TRBD1	NA	TRBJ1-2	CASMTGDVYGYTF	TGTGCCAGTATGACAGGGGATGTCTATGGCTACACCTTC
TRBV7-9	TRBD1	NA	TRBJ1-1	CASRFITWTGNTEAFF	TGTGCCAGCAGGTTTATCACTTGGACAGGAAACACTGAAGCTTTCTTT
TRBV4-1	TRBD2	NA	TRBJ2-3	CASSQSPAGGRTDTQYF	TGCGCCAGCAGCCAAAGTCCGGCGGGGGGGCGCACAGATACGCAGTATTTT
TRBV6-2/TRBV6-3	NA	NA	TRBJ2-7	CASSSHYEQYF	TGTGCCAGCAGTTCTCACTACGAGCAGTACTTC
TRBV7-2	NA	NA	TRBJ2-1	CASSPSSTYNEQFF	TGTGCCAGCAGCCCAAGCTCGACCTACAATGAGCAGTTCTTC
TRBV7-9	TRBD2	NA	TRBJ2-1	CASSLEGLAGAKSQFF	TGTGCCAGCAGCTTAGAGGGACTAGCGGGGGCAAAATCGCAGTTCTTC
TRBV19	TRBD1	NA	TRBJ1-2	CASSKRTGQTF	TGTGCCAGTAGTAAGCGGACAGGGCAAACCTTC
TRBV6-5	NA	NA	TRBJ2-7	CASSYPARTASYEQYF	TGTGCCAGCAGTTACCCCGCGCGAACGGCCTCCTACGAGCAGTACTTC
TRBV3-1/TRBV3-2	TRBD1	NA	TRBJ1-6	CASSQDPRGQGAYSPLHF	TGTGCCAGCAGCCAAGATCCTCGGGGACAGGGGGCCTATTCACCCCTCCACTTT
TRBV7-2	NA	NA	TRBJ2-3	CASSPDPRDTQYF	TGTGCCAGCAGCCCAGATCCAAGAGATACGCAGTATTTT
TRBV2	TRBD1	NA	TRBJ1-3	CASPGQGSSGNTIYF	TGTGCCAGCCCGGGACAGGGGAGCTCTGGAAACACCATATATTTT
TRBV3-1/TRBV3-2	NA	once	TRBJ1-2	CASSQAGIYGYTF	TGTGCCAGCAGCCAAGCGGGGATCTATGGCTACACCTTC
TRBV6-1	NA	NA	TRBJ2-6	CASSVATGANVLTF	TGTGCCAGCAGTGTAGCTACTGGGGCCAACGTCCTGACTTTC
TRBV19	NA	once	TRBJ1-5	CASSRDGSNQPQHF	TGTGCCAGTAGTAGGGACGGAAGCAATCAGCCCCAGCATTTT
TRBV3-1/TRBV3-2	TRBD1	NA	TRBJ2-5	CASSRQGVFGTQYF	TGTGCCAGCAGCCGACAGGGGGTCTTTGGAACCCAGTACTTC
TRBV4-2	NA	once	TRBJ1-2	CASSQDRRWTGVGNYGYTF	TGTGCCAGCAGCCAAGATAGGCGCTGGACGGGGGTAGGTAACTATGGCTACACCTTC
TRBV13	NA	NA	TRBJ2-7	CASSSDLDSYEQYF	TGTGCCAGCAGCTCGGACTTAGATTCCTACGAGCAGTACTTC
TRBV13	NA	NA	TRBJ1-1	CASSLERLTVNTEAFF	TGTGCCAGCAGCTTAGAAAGATTAACGGTGAACACTGAAGCTTTCTTT